This T cell receptor beta chain was obtained from a study of T cell repertoires in cytomegalovirus infection. Study findings and constraints: CMV-specific TCR beta clonotypes restricted by HLA-C dominated the ex vivo response. Cumulative frequency (of public TCR beta family members) identified carriers of CMV plus the relevant HLA.

This clonotype was counted a few times. Its target is not known. This CDR3 is built from 15 residues. The germline V gene encodes CDR1 LGHDT and CDR2 YNNKEL (reference sequence). Trimming cost V 1 base and J 4 bases; bases outside gene matches: 1. In TCRdb, the reads were re-called with MiXCR into one record per CDR3 protein. The sample consists of 300,000 or so distinct CDR3 sequences, around 25% of them appearing once. The TCR originated in a human donor in good health (CMV status not recorded). Some clones in this sample may be carry-over from other donors' samples. Sequenced material: PBMCs. This chain links TRBV3-1 with TRBJ2-7, with 13 bases that match TRBD2. CDR3 region: CASSQGTSGSYEQYF. The CDR3 region has the DNA TGTGCCAGCAGCCAAGGGACTAGCGGGAGTTACGAGCAGTACTTC.